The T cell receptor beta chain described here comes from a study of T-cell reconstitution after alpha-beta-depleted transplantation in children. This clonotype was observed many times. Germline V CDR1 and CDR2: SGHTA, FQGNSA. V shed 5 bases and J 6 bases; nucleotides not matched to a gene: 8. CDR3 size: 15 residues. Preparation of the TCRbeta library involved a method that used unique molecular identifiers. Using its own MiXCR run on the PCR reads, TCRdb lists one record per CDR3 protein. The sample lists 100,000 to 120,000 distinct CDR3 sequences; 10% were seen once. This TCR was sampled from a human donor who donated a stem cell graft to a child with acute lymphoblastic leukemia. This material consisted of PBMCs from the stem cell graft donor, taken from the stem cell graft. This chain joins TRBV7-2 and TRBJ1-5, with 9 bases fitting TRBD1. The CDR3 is CASSANRGQGQPQHF. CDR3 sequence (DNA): TGTGCCAGCAGCGCTAACAGGGGGCAAGGTCAGCCCCAGCATTTT.